These T cell receptor beta chains were read from a single sample in a study of blood T cells in healthy people across ages. Via MiXCR, TCRdb re-called the 5' RACE reads, giving one row per CDR3 protein. The profile shows roughly 790,000 distinct CDR3 sequences, roughly 41% of them singletons. Source material: blood. The receptor source for this set is a woman aged 60 to 75 in good health. Each CDR3 is given with its conserved first and last residue. Fields, in order: V gene, J gene, CDR3 protein.

v_gene: TRBV20-1
j_gene: TRBJ1-2
CDR3aa: CSARAGSFYGYTF

v_gene: TRBV6-2/TRBV6-3
j_gene: TRBJ2-3
CDR3aa: CASASLAGEDTQYF

v_gene: TRBV12-3/TRBV12-4
j_gene: TRBJ2-1
CDR3aa: CASRPGTSGLNEQFF

v_gene: TRBV7-3
j_gene: TRBJ2-1
CDR3aa: CASSYQQGFGNEQFF

v_gene: TRBV4-3
j_gene: TRBJ2-1
CDR3aa: CASSQDRLAGRTSSYNEQFF

v_gene: TRBV4-2
j_gene: TRBJ2-7
CDR3aa: CASSHQPGEQYF

v_gene: TRBV3-1
j_gene: TRBJ2-7
CDR3aa: CASSQDPHSYEQYF

v_gene: TRBV11-2
j_gene: TRBJ2-5
CDR3aa: CASGEGQAQETQYF

v_gene: TRBV12-3/TRBV12-4
j_gene: TRBJ2-1
CDR3aa: CASSPGGSGQFF

v_gene: TRBV25-1
j_gene: TRBJ1-2
CDR3aa: CASSAGLISGYTF

v_gene: TRBV20-1
j_gene: TRBJ2-1
CDR3aa: CSARDEAGSSNHQFF

v_gene: TRBV27
j_gene: TRBJ2-1
CDR3aa: CASSRLGPETQFF

v_gene: TRBV20-1
j_gene: TRBJ2-7
CDR3aa: CSARAGQEQYF

v_gene: TRBV29-1
j_gene: TRBJ2-3
CDR3aa: CSVELAGGQDTQYF

v_gene: TRBV6-5
j_gene: TRBJ2-5
CDR3aa: CASSPSGSYQETQYF

v_gene: TRBV28
j_gene: TRBJ2-3
CDR3aa: CASSLTALTDTQYF

v_gene: TRBV7-2
j_gene: TRBJ2-1
CDR3aa: CAISLAPSGGAGNEQFF

v_gene: TRBV7-2
j_gene: TRBJ2-7
CDR3aa: CASSLAPPSEQYF

v_gene: TRBV29-1
j_gene: TRBJ2-3
CDR3aa: CSVGYTDTQYF

v_gene: TRBV11-2
j_gene: TRBJ2-5
CDR3aa: CASSLFYGTGGRETQYF

v_gene: TRBV10-3
j_gene: TRBJ1-1
CDR3aa: CAISETRGGNTEAFF

v_gene: TRBV28
j_gene: TRBJ1-4
CDR3aa: CASSLSQGAWEKLFF

v_gene: TRBV20-1
j_gene: TRBJ2-5
CDR3aa: CSADHGTSGRETQYF

v_gene: TRBV20-1
j_gene: TRBJ1-1
CDR3aa: CSARKQGGTEAFF

v_gene: TRBV10-3
j_gene: TRBJ1-1
CDR3aa: CAIKDGTEAFF

v_gene: TRBV6-2/TRBV6-3
j_gene: TRBJ2-2
CDR3aa: CASSPTRGITGELFF

v_gene: TRBV20-1
j_gene: TRBJ2-6
CDR3aa: CSARDGDRGGNVLTF

v_gene: TRBV14
j_gene: TRBJ2-3
CDR3aa: CASSQVRRAQYF

v_gene: TRBV24-1
j_gene: NA
CDR3aa: CATSDLRGSSFNEQYF

v_gene: TRBV14
j_gene: NA
CDR3aa: CASSQDPRIEQYF

v_gene: TRBV6-2/TRBV6-3
j_gene: TRBJ1-2
CDR3aa: CASSYSEGAGYGYTF

v_gene: TRBV4-3
j_gene: TRBJ1-2
CDR3aa: CASSQDIRDRYTF

v_gene: TRBV29-1
j_gene: TRBJ1-1
CDR3aa: CSVVRTMNTKAFF

v_gene: TRBV2
j_gene: TRBJ2-1
CDR3aa: CASSGWLAGIGEQFF

v_gene: TRBV25-1
j_gene: TRBJ1-1
CDR3aa: CASSESPPVEAFF

v_gene: TRBV15
j_gene: TRBJ2-5
CDR3aa: CATSRDRTGGETQYF